Below, one T cell receptor beta chain is given with its context. Its antigen is unknown. TCRdb re-called the 5' RACE reads and catalogs CDR3 proteins one per entry, DNA excluded. This sample's table reports about 160,000 distinct CDR3 sequences. This CDR3 is built from 11 residues. Germline assignment: CDR1 SQVTM and CDR2 ANQGSEA. The data stem from a study of monozygotic twins with inflammatory bowel disease. Study findings and constraints: Variability in patient repertoires may have come partly from differing immunosuppressive treatments. Whereas healthy co-twins had higher TCRbeta diversity (inverse Simpson), IBD patients had lower diversity.

RNA in its total form was extracted from whole blood, and T cells were not sorted. The rearrangement joins TRBV29-1 to TRBJ2-3; TCRdb gives TRBD1 as the D gene, but with no DNA this cannot be confirmed. The source material was blood. The TCR sequence derives from a human donor with ulcerative colitis or Crohn's disease, or a healthy co-twin of an affected twin (not recorded which). The chain's CDR3 is CSVKSGDTQYF.